The TCR beta chain described here comes from a study of blood T cell repertoires in COVID-19 (dated by TCRdb to 2020 to 2022). Some background on the complete study: Collaborator samples came from the United States, Italy and Spain and covered acute and convalescent phases of COVID-19. The prospective study material was composed of cDNA or gDNA derived from T cells, B-cell-depleted T cells, or PBMCs. Subjects who had been exposed to COVID-19, were actively infected with it, or had recovered from it provided the deeply sampled blood TCRbeta repertoires that made up the dataset. The repertoires were made available in a free public database intended to serve as a resource for research on the immune response to SARS-CoV-2. The samples were drawn from the first 160 participants of the ongoing ImmuneRACE study and from over a thousand subjects provided by 6 global collaborators. A de-identified subject ID, COVID-19 status, age in years and sex were almost always included in the sample metadata. Where available, HLA class I and class II types were taken from metadata supplied by the sample provider and were not determined by assay-based typing. Broader findings and caveats from the paper: The amount of clinical and demographic metadata varied by source and participant and was provided uncurated.

The V and J ends are trimmed by 4 bases and 5 bases, leaving 14 bases between them. Inclusive of the bounding cysteine and phenylalanine, the CDR3 is 14 residues long. Kept here is only the CDR3 DNA, which spans 42 bases and is read in frame from base 1. Looking up the germline V gene (reference sequence) yields CDR1 LGHDT and CDR2 YNNKEL. The immunoSEQ Assay, a bias-controlled multiplex PCR, was used to amplify TCRbeta CDR3 regions from genomic DNA. Turning to the authors' computational methods: Within the assay, amplification of reference gene primers was used to estimate how many nucleated cells each sample contained. Sequence reads were collapsed and filtered to measure the absolute abundance of every unique TCRbeta CDR3 rearrangement. For each sample, productive Simpson clonality was calculated as the square root of Simpson's diversity index over productive rearrangements. In TCRdb, the immuneACCESS table is reduced to in-frame sequences with V and J assigned. These tables do not hold every clone; where another copy was compared, an unresolved V gene accounts for under half, and the others remain unexplained. The DNA was the basis for D and trimming; V, J and clone size are from that table. The sample includes over 90,000 clones, with about 89% observed a single time. Just under 20% of the sample lies in the top ten.

Remarks on this clone: The specificity of this receptor is unknown. Base qualities are not recorded, but no much larger clone differs from it by a single base.

Whole blood was collected in K2EDTA tubes by collaborating institutions according to the institutions' own protocols. Collaborator samples were shipped for TCRbeta analysis as frozen whole blood, isolated PBMCs, or DNA extracted from either sample type. The sample taken for sequencing was peripheral blood. Recombination linked TRBV3-1 (or the pseudogene TRBV3-2) to TRBJ1-2; a weak D assignment points to TRBD1 (6 bases agree). This clonotype was obtained from a human donor in a cohort sampled during active COVID-19. Here is the DNA: TGTGCCAGCAGCCCCGCAGGGGACCGTTATGGCTACACCTTC. Its product reads: CASSPAGDRYGYTF.